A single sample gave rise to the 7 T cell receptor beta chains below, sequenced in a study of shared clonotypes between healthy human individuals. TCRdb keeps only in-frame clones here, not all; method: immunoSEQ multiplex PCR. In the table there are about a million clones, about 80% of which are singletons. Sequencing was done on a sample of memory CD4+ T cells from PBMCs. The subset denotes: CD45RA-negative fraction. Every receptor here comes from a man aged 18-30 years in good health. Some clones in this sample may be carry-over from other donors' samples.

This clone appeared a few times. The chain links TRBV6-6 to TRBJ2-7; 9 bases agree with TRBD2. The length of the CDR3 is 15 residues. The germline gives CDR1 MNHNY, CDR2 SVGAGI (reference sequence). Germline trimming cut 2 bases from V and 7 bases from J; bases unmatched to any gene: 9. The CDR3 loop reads CASSYNSGGFEEQYF. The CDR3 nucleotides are TGTGCCAGCAGTTACAATAGCGGGGGATTTGAGGAGCAGTACTTC.

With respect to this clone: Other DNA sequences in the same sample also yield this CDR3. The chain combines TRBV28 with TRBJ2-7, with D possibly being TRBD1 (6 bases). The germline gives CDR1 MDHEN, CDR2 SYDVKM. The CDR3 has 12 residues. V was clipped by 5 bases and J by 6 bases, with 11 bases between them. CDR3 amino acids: CASSPPGVEQYF. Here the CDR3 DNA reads TGTGCCAGCAGTCCCCCAGGGGTCGAGCAGTACTTC.

CDR3 protein: CASSLTGSPPYEQYF. CDR3 in DNA: TGTGCCAGCAGTTTAACAGGGTCACCCCCCTACGAGCAGTACTTC. The rearrangement links TRBV6-5 to TRBJ2-7; D may be TRBD1 (6 bases). From germline, CDR1 is MNHEY and CDR2 SVGAGI. CDR3 length equals 15 residues. The V end lost 4 bases, the J end lost 2 bases, and 15 bases lay between the germline ends.

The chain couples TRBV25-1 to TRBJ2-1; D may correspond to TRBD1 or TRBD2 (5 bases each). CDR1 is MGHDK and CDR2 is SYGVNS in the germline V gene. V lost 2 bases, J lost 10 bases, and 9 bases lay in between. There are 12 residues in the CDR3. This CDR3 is CASSEDRGEQFF. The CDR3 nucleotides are TGTGCCAGCAGTGAAGACAGAGGGGAGCAGTTCTTC.

The CDR3 sequence is CASSLKGRVYNEQFF. DNA for the CDR3: TGTGCCAGCAGCTTAAAGGGACGAGTTTACAATGAGCAGTTCTTC. V usage is TRBV7-9 and J usage is TRBJ2-1; D tentatively fits TRBD1 or TRBD2 (5 bases each). Germline V lookup: CDR1 SEHNR, CDR2 FQNEAQ (reference sequence). V was cut by 2 bases and J by 4 bases, with 12 bases left in between. The CDR3 contains 15 residues.

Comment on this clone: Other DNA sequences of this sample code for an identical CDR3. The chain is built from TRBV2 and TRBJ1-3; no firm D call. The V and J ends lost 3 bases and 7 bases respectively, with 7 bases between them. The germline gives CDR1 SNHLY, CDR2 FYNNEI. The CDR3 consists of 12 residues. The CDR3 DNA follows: TGTGCCAGCAGTGAGTCGGGGAACACCATATATTTT. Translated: CASSESGNTIYF. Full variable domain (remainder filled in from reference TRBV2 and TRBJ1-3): EPEVTQTPSHQVTQMGQEVILRCVPISNHLYFYWYRQILGQKVEFLVSFYNNEISEKSEIFDDQFSVERPDGSNFTLKIRSTKLEDSAMYFCASSESGNTIYFGEGSWLTVV.

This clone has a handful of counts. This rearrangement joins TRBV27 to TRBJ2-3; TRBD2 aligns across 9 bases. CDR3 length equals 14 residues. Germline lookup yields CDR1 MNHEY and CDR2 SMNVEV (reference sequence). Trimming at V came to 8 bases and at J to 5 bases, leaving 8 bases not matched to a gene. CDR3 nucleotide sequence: TGTGCCAGCCGAAGACTAGCGGCGCAAGATACGCAGTATTTT. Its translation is CASRRLAAQDTQYF.